This T cell receptor (beta chain) was sequenced in a study of T cell responses to AZD1222 COVID-19 vaccine (TCRdb year 2021). Study-level background: AZD1222 recipients given second doses at about 4 weeks or at about 12 weeks were pooled, since spike-specific TCR depth and breadth were not found to differ between the two schedules. TCR sequencing was performed for about 250 trial participants, of whom about 200 were given two doses of AZD1222 and some 26 were given two doses of MenACWY control vaccine. Trial participants were enrolled by age into 18-55, 56-69 and 70-plus year subgroups, with approximately 150, 28 and 58 TCR-sequenced participants respectively. The paper as a whole reports these results and caveats: No day 14 peak-response samples were available, so repertoires were characterized only after the peak T cell response. Epitopes outside the regions mutated in the B.1.351 and B.1.1.7 variants were reportedly recognized by nearly half of the unique spike-specific TCRs. Most participants were white British and females outnumbered males, and the authors suggested that clonal diversity may have been underestimated. The 56-69-year group was small, and its depth increase did not reach significance, likely because of low power. Spike-specific TCR breadth and depth rose significantly after two AZD1222 doses compared with day 0 and with MenACWY recipients. CD4 TCRs associated with the vaccine covered the entire spike protein, and the dominant responses were in regions 160-218 and 743-854. Conclusions about previously exposed vaccinees were limited because only six AZD1222 recipients were SARS-CoV-2 seropositive at baseline.

Between the V and J ends, shortened by 1 base and 1 base respectively, the junction contains 17 bases. CDR1 LNHDA and CDR2 SQIVND were looked up in the germline V gene (reference sequence). Measured from the cysteine to the phenylalanine, the CDR3 is 18 residues long. The entry retains the CDR3 DNA only, 54 bases that are in frame from base 1. The CDR3 regions of human TCRbeta chains were analyzed by immunosequencing. Concerning the study's data processing: TCRs in the repertoires were matched against a reference library of SARS-CoV-2-specific TCRs that had been generated with the MIRA antigen-specificity platform. Breadth meant the fraction of unique TCRs that were SARS-CoV-2-associated, whereas depth meant the fraction of total T cells that were SARS-CoV-2-associated. Using the MIRA data, each spike-specific TCR was mapped to the spike region that the TCR reacts to and placed in a CD4 or CD8 class. Log10-transformed breadth and depth values were compared by one-way ANOVA with Sidak's multiple comparisons tests. The clones in this table, taken by TCRdb from immuneACCESS, are in-frame only. Not every clone is retained; where verified, under half of the shortfall comes from an unresolved V gene, and the cause of the rest is unknown. Clonal size and the V and J genes are those of that table, whereas D and trimming came from the DNA. A total of about 56,000 clones appear in this sample, about 86% of them only once. Around 17% of the sample rests with the top ten.

The sample's time point label, in plain terms: baseline before first vaccination. The vaccinee samples were drawn from two UK trials, COV001 and COV002, one of which was a single-blind randomized controlled phase 2/3 trial testing AZD1222 (ChAdOx1 nCoV-19) in healthy adults. For TCRbeta chain sequencing, PBMC samples were collected from trial participants at day 0 and at day 28 after the second dose. In the case of this clone: Its specific antigen is unknown. Base-call qualities are not available, and no considerably larger clone is one nucleotide away.

In this chain, TRBV19 is recombined with TRBJ1-5; the D gene remains uncertain. The sequence was obtained from an adult in good health. This specimen was peripheral blood, taken on day 0 of AZD1222 vaccination. This receptor has the CDR3 CASSIGGGWTRSNQPQHF. The DNA reads TGTGCCAGTAGTATAGGAGGCGGGTGGACTAGGAGCAATCAGCCCCAGCATTTT.